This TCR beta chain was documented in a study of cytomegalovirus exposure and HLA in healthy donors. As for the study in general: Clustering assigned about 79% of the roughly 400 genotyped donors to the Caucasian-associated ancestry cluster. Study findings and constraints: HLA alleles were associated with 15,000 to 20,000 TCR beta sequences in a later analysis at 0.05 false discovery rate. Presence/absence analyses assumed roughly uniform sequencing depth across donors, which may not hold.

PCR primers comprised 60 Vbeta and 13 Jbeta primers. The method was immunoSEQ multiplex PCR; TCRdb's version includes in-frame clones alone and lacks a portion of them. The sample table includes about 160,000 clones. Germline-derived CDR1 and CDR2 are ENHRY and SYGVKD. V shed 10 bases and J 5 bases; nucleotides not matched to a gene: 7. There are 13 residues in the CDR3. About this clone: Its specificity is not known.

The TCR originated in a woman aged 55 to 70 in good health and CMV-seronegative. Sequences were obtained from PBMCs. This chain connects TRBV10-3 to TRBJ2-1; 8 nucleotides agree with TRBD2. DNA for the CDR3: TGTGCCAGGAGTAGCGGGATTCACAATGAGCAGTTCTTC. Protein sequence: CARSSGIHNEQFF.